This TCR beta chain was sequenced in a study of cytomegalovirus exposure and HLA in healthy donors (dated by TCRdb to 2017 to 2019). With regard to the full study: In an earlier analysis of approximately 640 of the donors, 276 Gb of sequence data and some 120 million unique TCR beta sequences from 150 million to 200 million T cells were reported. A later genetic analysis took genome-wide SNP genotypes for about 60% of the roughly 670 donors and used that subset as a discovery cohort. In a later analysis, previously published TCR beta repertoires from 666 donors were re-analyzed and high-resolution HLA genotyping was added so that TCR occurrence patterns could be studied. The study aimed to test whether cataloging public T cell receptors could reveal signatures of past pathogen exposure. High-throughput TCR immunosequencing, statistical association of individual TCRs with disease status, and machine learning were combined to predict cytomegalovirus infection status. Every discovery cohort repertoire had been produced on one sequencing platform. The T cell repertoires of around 730 subjects were profiled by immunosequencing and related to cytomegalovirus serostatus. Across around 400 genotyped donors of the cohort, an average of about 240,000 unique TCR beta nucleotide sequences per donor were sequenced, and roughly 18% of those sequences were non-productive. Typing coverage varied by locus: about 620-640 donors for A, B, C, DRB1 and DQB1; roughly 520 for DQA1; 600 to 610 for DPA1; approximately 490 for DPB1. HLA typing included class I and class II loci at four-digit resolution. In the later analysis, no new phenotypic data were used to find candidate immune exposures; instead, reliance was placed on TCR beta sequences and their occurrence across donors. To decide whether each TCR beta V gene segment behaved as functional or pseudogenic, an earlier analysis of 587 of the donors relied on high-throughput TCR beta sequencing. The genetic ancestry cluster associated with self-reported Caucasian donors included 65% to 90% of the roughly 360 genotyped donors. A separate validation cohort of about 110 different subjects was used in addition to the roughly 720-subject first cohort. Because of strong linkage in the cohort, roughly five DR-DQ haplotypes were treated as single units for association and clustering. Donor age, sex, ethnicity and CMV serostatus were compiled together with the repertoire data. Roughly 300 gigabases of sequencing data and tens of millions of unique TCR sequences were included in an early release covering under 650 HLA-typed donors. Study-level results and caveats: A cluster of highly shared sequence variants was judged likely to be a technical artifact of the sequencing pipeline. Because counts were too low, approximately 18 rarely observed V segments, including chromosome 9 orphons, were excluded from the earlier analysis of under 650 of the donors. In an earlier analysis of fewer than 750 of the donors, most TCR beta V segments were observed in productive rearrangements about 87% or about 30% of the time, broadly matching IMGT annotations. The classifier was reported to diagnose cytomegalovirus status with high specificity and sensitivity in both the original and validation cohorts. Some IMGT-functional V segments, including TRBV6-2 and TRBV6-3, could not be distinguished by the 87-base-pair reads and were therefore excluded. A later analysis reported that several top co-occurrence clusters appeared linked to parvovirus B19, influenza, CMV and Epstein-Barr virus. In a later analysis, 16,951 TCR beta sequences were associated with specific HLA alleles at a false discovery rate of 0.05. In vitro tests confirmed that a few of the cytomegalovirus-associated TCR beta chains recognize cytomegalovirus antigens. In a later analysis, most CMV-associated TCR beta chains were found to appear HLA-restricted, with HLA associations seemingly driven largely by CMV exposure. Immune exposure information for the cohort was limited to CMV serostatus. Linkage disequilibrium might explain the correlated functional status among segregating V segments, but an unknown experimental factor could not be ruled out. In a later analysis, HLA-associated TCR beta chains were found to be more clonally expanded and to have lower generation probabilities than equally common non-associated chains. The study gave a list of 150 to 200 TCR beta chains associated with cytomegalovirus. When HLA alleles, especially DR and DQ, strongly co-occurred, TCR associations were difficult to assign to individual alleles. A further reported finding was that TCR beta sequences accurately predicted the HLA-A and HLA-B alleles for most subjects in the first cohort. A later genetic analysis reported fewer N-insertions in productive TCRs among donors in an Asian-associated ancestry cluster than the roughly 620-donor mean. According to a later analysis, TCR association rates differed among HLA loci, with DRB1 alleles showing the most associated TCRs and HLA-C alleles showing the fewest. Most TCR sequences were seen in very few donors, while some public TCRs were found in many individuals. Sequencing depth was assumed to be roughly uniform across donors in the presence/absence analyses, though that assumption may not hold. Only TCR beta chains were sequenced in this cohort, and the absence of alpha or paired-chain data limited detectable features. V-gene and J-gene trimming of TCR beta chains was associated with a missense DCLRE1C variant in a later genetic analysis, and the association was replicated in an independent cohort. Because some donors lacked HLA typing at each locus, the association tests relied only on the typed subset. According to the authors, the approach could potentially be generalized to other disease states and immunological phenotypes.

In total, roughly 670 healthy bone marrow donors made up the cohort. All cohort members were sampled while nominally healthy, although unrecorded immune exposures were likely present. Of the approximately 610 cohort members, approximately 280 had positive CMV serostatus and 350 to 450 had negative CMV serostatus, and CMV serostatus was not recorded for the donor. Every donor gave a peripheral blood sample, and the peripheral blood mononuclear cells from that sample were used for TCR beta sequencing. The Qiagen DNeasy Blood Extraction Kit was used to extract genomic DNA from the blood cell samples. In its sample, this clone was seen once. Its antigen has not been determined. No per-base quality is available; no much larger clone lies one base away. As encoded in the germline V gene, CDR1 is SGHTA while CDR2 is FQGNSA. CDR3 length: 15 amino acids, cysteine to phenylalanine. Only the CDR3 DNA stays, 45 bases, in frame from base 1. V was cut back by 0 bases and J by 2 bases, leaving a gap of 10 bases between them.

Libraries were built with the immunoSEQ multiplex PCR assay. The multiplex PCR relied on a mix of 60 forward primers for TCR Vbeta segments and 13 reverse primers for TCR Jbeta segments. The CDR3 region of rearranged TCR beta genes was amplified from genomic DNA with a multiplex PCR assay. The Illumina HiSeq System was used to sequence the amplified TCR beta libraries as 87-base-pair reads. From the authors' description of their analysis: Across the 670 or so repertoires, a later analysis counted tens of millions of unique TCR beta chains, about 10 million of which were shared by at least two donors. To remove PCR and sequencing errors, raw reads were error-corrected and collapsed into unique sequences using a nearest-neighbor algorithm that merged closely related sequences. CDR3 sequences were aligned to IMGT reference sequences to assign V, D and J gene segments. Each retained sequence needed at least a six-nucleotide match to both a V gene segment and a J gene segment. Rearrangements were called productive when the CDR3 lacked stop codons and stayed in frame with V and J; all others were non-productive. CDR3 was defined according to IMGT convention as the region running from the second conserved V-encoded cysteine to the conserved J-encoded phenylalanine. In an earlier analysis of some 550 of the donors, sequences lacking an unambiguous match to a single V gene segment were excluded. An earlier analysis of 500 to 600 of the donors classified V segments as functional when productive rearrangements were above 56.7% and as segregating when the standard deviation between donors was above 5%. A statistical classification framework was developed to diagnose cytomegalovirus status using the catalog of TCR beta chain sequences. V and J gene assignment, in a later analysis, came from comparing TCR nucleotide sequences with IMGT/GENE-DB human TR gene sequences. In a later analysis, CDR3 sequences and most-parsimonious VDJ recombination scenarios were assigned using the TCRdist pipeline. In a later analysis, each TCR beta chain was defined by its CDR3 amino acid sequence together with its V-gene family, and reads lacking a unique V-gene family were excluded. To address suspected cross-contamination and a sequencing artifact, a later analysis removed some 620 highly shared, low-generation-probability nucleotide sequences. In a later analysis, a clonal expansion index for each public chain was calculated from normalized within-repertoire ranks of inferred template counts. A later analysis computed generation probabilities with a VDJ recombination model fitted to out-of-frame rearrangements, and checked the results against IGoR. In a later analysis, TCR-TCR, TCR-HLA and TCR-CMV co-occurrence was scored with hypergeometric tests, and a repertoire-size bias correction was applied to TCR pairs. False discovery rates were estimated in a later analysis by permuting HLA or CMV assignments 20 times. A later analysis grouped co-occurring TCRs with DBSCAN, adding TCRdist sequence similarity when clustering within HLA-allele-positive subsets. Repertoires with fewer than 30,000 or more than 120,000 public chains, plus five repertoires with anomalous nucleotide sharing, were excluded from co-occurrence clustering. TCRdb limited this immuneACCESS table to in-frame rearrangements with V and J called. A share of clones is missing; checked studies link under half to unresolved V genes, and the rest is unexplained. V and J calls and clone size are copied from that table; D and trimming were computed from the DNA. The sample table holds about 130,000 clones, of which around four fifths were seen once. Over 0.9% of the sample rests with the top ten.

The chain was built from TRBV7-2 and TRBJ2-5; no D gene can be assigned with confidence. The specimen sequenced was PBMCs. This receptor was obtained from a human donor in good health. The CDR3 in this case is CASSLALLDQETQYF. In nucleotide form, the sequence is TGTGCCAGCAGCTTAGCGCTCCTAGATCAAGAGACCCAGTACTTC.